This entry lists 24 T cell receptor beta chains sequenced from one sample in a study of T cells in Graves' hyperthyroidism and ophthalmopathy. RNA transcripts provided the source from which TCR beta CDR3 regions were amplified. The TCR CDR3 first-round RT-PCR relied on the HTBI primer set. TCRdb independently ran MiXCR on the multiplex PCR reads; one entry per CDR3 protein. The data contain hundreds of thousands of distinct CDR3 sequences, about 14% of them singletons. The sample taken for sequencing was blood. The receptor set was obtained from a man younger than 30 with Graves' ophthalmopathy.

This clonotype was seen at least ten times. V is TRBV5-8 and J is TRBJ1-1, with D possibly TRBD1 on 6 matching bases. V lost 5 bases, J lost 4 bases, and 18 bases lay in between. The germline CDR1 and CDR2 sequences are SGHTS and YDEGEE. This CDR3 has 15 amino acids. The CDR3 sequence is CASRVRGGPTTEAFF. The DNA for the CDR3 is TGTGCCAGCAGAGTCAGGGGCGGGCCGACCACTGAAGCTTTCTTT.

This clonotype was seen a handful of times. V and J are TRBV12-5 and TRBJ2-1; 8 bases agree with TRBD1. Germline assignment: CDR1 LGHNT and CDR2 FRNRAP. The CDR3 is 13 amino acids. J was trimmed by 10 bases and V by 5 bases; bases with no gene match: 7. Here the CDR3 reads CASGAPGGQEQFF. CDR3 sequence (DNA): TGTGCTAGTGGTGCTCCAGGGGGCCAAGAGCAGTTCTTC.

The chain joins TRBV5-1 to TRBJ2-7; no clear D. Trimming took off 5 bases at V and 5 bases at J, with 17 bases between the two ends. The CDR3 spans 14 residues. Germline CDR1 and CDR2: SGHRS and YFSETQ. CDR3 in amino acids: CASSSSGDGNEQYF. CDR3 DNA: TGCGCCAGCAGTTCCTCCGGAGACGGCAACGAGCAGTACTTC. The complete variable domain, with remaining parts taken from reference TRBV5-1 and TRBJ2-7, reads KAGVTQTPRYLIKTRGQQVTLSCSPISGHRSVSWYQQTPGQGLQFLFEYFSETQRNKGNFPGRFSGRQFSNSRSEMNVSTLELGDSALYLCASSSSGDGNEQYFGPGTRLTVT.

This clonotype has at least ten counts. CDR3 loop: CASSRQQETQYF. As DNA, the CDR3 is TGTGCCAGCAGTAGACAGCAAGAGACCCAGTACTTC. The J gene is TRBJ2-5, the V gene TRBV12-3 or TRBV12-4; TRBD1 might be the D (5 bases). The CDR3 length is 12 residues. V dropped 5 bases and J dropped 2 bases, with 6 bases sitting between them.

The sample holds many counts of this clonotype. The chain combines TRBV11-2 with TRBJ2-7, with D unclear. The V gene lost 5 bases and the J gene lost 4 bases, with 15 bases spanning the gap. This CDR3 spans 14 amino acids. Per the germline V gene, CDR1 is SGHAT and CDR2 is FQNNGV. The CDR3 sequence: CASSPPGLRYEQYF. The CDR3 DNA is TGTGCCAGCAGCCCCCCCGGTTTAAGGTACGAGCAGTACTTC.

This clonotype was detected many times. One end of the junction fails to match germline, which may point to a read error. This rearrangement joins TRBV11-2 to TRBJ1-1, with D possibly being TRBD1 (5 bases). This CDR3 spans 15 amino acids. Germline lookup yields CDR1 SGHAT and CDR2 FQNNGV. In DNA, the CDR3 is TGTGCCAGCAGCTTCCCGGGACCCCTGAACACTGAAGCCTTCTTT. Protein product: CASSFPGPLNTEAFF.

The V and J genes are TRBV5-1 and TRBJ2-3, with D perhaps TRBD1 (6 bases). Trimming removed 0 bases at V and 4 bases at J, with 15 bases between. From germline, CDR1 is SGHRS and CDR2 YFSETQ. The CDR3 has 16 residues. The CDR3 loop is CASSLGQGSVADTQYF. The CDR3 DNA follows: TGCGCCAGCAGCTTGGGGCAGGGGAGTGTTGCAGATACGCAGTATTTT.

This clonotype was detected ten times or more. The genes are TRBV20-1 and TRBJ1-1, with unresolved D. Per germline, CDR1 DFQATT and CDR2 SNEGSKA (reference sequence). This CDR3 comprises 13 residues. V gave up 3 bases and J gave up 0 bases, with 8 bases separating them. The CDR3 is CSASGLMNTEAFF. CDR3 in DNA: TGCAGTGCTAGTGGGCTGATGAACACTGAAGCTTTCTTT.

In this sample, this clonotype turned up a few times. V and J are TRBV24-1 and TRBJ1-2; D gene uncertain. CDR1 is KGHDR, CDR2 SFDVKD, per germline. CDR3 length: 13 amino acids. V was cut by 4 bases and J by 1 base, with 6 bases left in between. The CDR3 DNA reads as TGTGCCACCAGTGAGCCGGATAACTATGGCTACACCTTC. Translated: CATSEPDNYGYTF.

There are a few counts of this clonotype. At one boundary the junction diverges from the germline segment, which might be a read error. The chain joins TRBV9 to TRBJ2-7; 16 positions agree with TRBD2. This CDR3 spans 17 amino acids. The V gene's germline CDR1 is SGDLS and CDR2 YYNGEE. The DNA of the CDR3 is TGTGCCAACAGCGTAGAGGGACTAGCGGGAGGGCCAGGCGAGCAGTACTTC. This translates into CANSVEGLAGGPGEQYF.

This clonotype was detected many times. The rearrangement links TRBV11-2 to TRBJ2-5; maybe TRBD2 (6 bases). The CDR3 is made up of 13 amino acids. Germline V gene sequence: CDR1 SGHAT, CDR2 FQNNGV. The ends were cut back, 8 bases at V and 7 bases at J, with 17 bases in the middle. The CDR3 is CASVGWGVGTQYF. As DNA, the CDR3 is TGTGCCAGCGTTGGGTGGGGGGTCGGGACCCAGTACTTC.

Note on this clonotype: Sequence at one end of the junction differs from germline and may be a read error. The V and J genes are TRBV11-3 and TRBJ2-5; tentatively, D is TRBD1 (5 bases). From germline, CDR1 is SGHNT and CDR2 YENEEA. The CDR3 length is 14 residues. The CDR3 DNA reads TGTGCCAGCAGCTTAGAGGGGCAGACCCGAGAGGTTAACTTC. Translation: CASSLEGQTREVNF.

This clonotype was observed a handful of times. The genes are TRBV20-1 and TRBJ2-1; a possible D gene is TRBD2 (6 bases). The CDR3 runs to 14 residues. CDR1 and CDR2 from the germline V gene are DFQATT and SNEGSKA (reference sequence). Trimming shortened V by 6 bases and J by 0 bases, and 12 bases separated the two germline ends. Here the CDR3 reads CSATVAASYNEQFF. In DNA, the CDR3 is TGCAGTGCCACGGTAGCGGCCTCCTACAATGAGCAGTTCTTC.

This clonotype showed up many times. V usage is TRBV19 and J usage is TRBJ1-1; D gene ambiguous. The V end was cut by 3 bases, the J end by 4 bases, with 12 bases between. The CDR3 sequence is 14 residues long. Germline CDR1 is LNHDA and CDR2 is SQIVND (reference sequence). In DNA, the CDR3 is TGTGCCAGTAGTATCATTATAGGTGCCACTGAAGCTTTCTTT. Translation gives CASSIIIGATEAFF.

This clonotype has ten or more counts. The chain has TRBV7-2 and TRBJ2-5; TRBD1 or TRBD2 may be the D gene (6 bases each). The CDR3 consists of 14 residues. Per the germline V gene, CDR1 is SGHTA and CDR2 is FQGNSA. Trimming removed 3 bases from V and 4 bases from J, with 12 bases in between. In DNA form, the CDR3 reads TGTGCCAGCAGCTTTTTAAAGGGGGGAGAGACCCAGTACTTC. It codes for CASSFLKGGETQYF.

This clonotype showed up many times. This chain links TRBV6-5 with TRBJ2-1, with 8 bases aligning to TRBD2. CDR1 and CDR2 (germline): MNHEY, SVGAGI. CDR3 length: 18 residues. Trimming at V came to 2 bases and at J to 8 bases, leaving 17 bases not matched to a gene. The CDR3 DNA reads TGTGCCAGCAGTTACGCCCCTCCGGGAGGGGGGCCCTTCGATGAGCAGTTCTTC. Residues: CASSYAPPGGGPFDEQFF.

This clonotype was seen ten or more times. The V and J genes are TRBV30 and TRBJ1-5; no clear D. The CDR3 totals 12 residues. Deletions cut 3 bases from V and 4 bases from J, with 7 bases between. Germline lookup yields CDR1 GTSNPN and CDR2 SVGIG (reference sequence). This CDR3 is CAWRFGNQPQHF. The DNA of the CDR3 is TGTGCCTGGAGGTTCGGAAATCAGCCCCAGCATTTT. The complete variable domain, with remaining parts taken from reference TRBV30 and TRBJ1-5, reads SQTIHQWPATLVQPVGSPLSLECTVEGTSNPNLYWYRQAAGRGLQLLFYSVGIGQISSEVPQNLSASRPQDRQFILSSKKLLLSDSGFYLCAWRFGNQPQHFGDGTRLSIL.

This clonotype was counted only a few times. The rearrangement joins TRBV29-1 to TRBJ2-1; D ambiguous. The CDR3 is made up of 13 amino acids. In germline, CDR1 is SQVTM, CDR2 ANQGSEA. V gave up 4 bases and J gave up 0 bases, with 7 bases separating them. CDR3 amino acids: CSVAAVSYNEQFF. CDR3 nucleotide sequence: TGCAGCGTTGCTGCGGTCTCCTACAATGAGCAGTTCTTC.

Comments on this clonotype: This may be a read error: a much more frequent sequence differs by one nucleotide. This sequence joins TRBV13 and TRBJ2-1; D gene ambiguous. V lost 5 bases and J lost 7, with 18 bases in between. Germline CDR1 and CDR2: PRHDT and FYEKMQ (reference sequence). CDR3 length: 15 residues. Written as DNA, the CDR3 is TGTGCCAGCAGCCGTATGGCGGACGGGTGGAATGAGCAGTTCTTC. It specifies CASSRMADGWNEQFF.

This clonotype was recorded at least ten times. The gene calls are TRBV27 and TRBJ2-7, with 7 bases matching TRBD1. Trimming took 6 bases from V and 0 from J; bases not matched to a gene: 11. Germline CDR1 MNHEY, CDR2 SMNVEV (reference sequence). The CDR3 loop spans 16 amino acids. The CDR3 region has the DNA TGTGCCAGCAGAACCTCCCGGGACAGAAACTCCTACGAGCAGTACTTC. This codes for CASRTSRDRNSYEQYF.

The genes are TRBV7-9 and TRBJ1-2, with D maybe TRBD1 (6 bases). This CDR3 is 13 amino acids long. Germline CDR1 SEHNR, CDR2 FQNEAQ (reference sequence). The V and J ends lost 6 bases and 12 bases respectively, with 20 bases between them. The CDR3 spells CASSGTSGTFDTF. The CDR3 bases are TGTGCCAGCAGTGGCACCTCCGGGACATTCGACACCTTC.

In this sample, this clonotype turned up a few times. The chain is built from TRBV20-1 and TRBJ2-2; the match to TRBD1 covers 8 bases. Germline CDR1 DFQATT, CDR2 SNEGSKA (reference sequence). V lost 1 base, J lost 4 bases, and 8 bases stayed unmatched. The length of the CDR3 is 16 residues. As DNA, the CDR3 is TGCAGTGCTAGAGTACCAGGACAGGGATCCACCGGGGAGCTGTTTTTT. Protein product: CSARVPGQGSTGELFF.

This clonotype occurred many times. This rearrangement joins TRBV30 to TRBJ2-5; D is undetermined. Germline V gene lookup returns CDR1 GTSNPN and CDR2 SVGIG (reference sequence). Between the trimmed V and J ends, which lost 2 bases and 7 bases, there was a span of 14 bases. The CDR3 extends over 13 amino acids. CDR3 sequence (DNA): TGTGCCTGGAGTAAAGAATCCCGCGCGACCCAGTACTTC. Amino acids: CAWSKESRATQYF.

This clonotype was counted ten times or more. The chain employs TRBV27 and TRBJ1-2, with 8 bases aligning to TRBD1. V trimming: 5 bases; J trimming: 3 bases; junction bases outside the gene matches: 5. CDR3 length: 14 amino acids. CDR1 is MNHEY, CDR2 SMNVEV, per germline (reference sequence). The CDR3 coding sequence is TGTGCCAGCAGTAAGACAGGGGAAGACTATGGCTACACCTTC. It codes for CASSKTGEDYGYTF.